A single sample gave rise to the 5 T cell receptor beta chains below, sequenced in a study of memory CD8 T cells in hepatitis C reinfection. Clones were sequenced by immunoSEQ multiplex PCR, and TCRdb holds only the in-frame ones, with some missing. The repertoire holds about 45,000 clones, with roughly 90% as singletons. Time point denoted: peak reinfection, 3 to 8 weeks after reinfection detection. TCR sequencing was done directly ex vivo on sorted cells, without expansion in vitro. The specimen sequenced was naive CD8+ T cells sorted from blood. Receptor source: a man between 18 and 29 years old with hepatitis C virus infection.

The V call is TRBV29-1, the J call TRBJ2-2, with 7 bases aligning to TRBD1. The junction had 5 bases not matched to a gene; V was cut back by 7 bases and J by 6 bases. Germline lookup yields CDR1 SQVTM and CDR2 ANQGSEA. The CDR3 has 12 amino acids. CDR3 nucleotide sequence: TGCAGCGGGCAGGGGGTACCCGGGGAGCTGTTTTTT. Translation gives CSGQGVPGELFF.

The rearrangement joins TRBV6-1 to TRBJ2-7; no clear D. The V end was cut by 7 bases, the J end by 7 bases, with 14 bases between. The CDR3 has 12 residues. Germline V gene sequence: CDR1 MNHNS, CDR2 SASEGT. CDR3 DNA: TGTGCCAGCACCCAGGTCGGCTTAGAGCAGTACGTC. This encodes CASTQVGLEQYV.

The CDR3 protein is CASRPSGRDEQFF. The CDR3 DNA is TGTGCCAGTAGACCTAGCGGGAGAGACGAGCAGTTCTTC. V gene TRBV19 combines with J gene TRBJ2-1; TRBD2 aligns across 10 bases. J gave up 10 bases and V 6 bases, and 6 bases lay outside the gene matches. Germline values: CDR1 LNHDA, CDR2 SQIVND (reference sequence). The CDR3 runs 13 residues.

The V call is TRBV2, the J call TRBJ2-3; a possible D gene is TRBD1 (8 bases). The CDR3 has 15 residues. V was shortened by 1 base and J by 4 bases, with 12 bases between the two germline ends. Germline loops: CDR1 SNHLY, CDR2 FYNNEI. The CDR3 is CASSEGTGRADTQYF. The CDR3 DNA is TGTGCCAGCAGTGAAGGGACAGGGAGGGCAGATACGCAGTATTTT.

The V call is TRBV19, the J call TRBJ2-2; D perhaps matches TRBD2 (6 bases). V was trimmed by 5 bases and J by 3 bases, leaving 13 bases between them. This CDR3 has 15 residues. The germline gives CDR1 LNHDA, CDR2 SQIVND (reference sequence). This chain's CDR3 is CASSAPGLYTGELFF. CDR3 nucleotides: TGTGCCAGTAGTGCCCCGGGACTCTACACCGGGGAGCTGTTTTTT.